This T cell receptor (beta chain) emerged from a study of vaccination effects on CD4 cells after COVID-19. Study at large: Participants were given two doses of BNT162b2 or mRNA-1273 vaccine. Study conclusions and caveats: Clones induced by infection and by vaccine showed marked clonal contraction late after vaccination.

The V end lost 3 bases, the J end lost 5 bases, and 8 bases lay between the germline ends. This CDR3 is 13 amino acids long. Germline lookup yields CDR1 GTSNPN and CDR2 SVGIG (reference sequence). Generated by immunoSEQ multiplex PCR, the TCRdb table keeps only in-frame clones and is missing some. Among some 52,000 clones listed, approximately 79% were seen once. Of note for this clone: Its antigen is as yet unknown.

Antigen-specific CD4+ T cell clonotypes were called by their expansion after viral peptide-pool culture in ViraFEST. It was after more than nine days of culture that CD4+ T cells were isolated. The vaccine recipients had no prior SARS-CoV-2 infection, with negative nucleocapsid antibodies. Replacing half the medium with IL-2 medium was done on days 3 and 7. The rearrangement joins TRBV30 to TRBJ1-6; no clear D. The sequenced sample was CD4+ T cells from PBMCs cultured with HCoV-OC43 spike peptides, obtained before COVID-19 vaccination. The subset: HCoV-OC43 spike overlapping peptide pool stimulation. This receptor was identified in a human donor who received a COVID-19 vaccine. CDR3: CAWSKLNNSPLHF. CDR3 sequence (DNA): TGTGCCTGGAGCAAGCTGAATAATTCACCCCTCCACTTT.